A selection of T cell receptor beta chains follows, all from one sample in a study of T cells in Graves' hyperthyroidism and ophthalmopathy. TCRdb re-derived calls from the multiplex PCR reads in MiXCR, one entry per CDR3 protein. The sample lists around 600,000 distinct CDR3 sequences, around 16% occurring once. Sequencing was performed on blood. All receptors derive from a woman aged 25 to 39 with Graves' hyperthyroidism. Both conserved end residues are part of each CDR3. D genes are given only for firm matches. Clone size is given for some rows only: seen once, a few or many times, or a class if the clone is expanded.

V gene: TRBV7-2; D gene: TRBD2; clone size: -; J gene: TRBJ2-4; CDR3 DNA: TGTGCCAGCAGCTTAGGGTTACTAGCGGGAGGGCTAATGGGGGCCAAAAACATTCAGTACTTC; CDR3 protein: CASSLGLLAGGLMGAKNIQYF
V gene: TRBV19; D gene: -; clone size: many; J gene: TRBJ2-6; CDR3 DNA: TGTGCCAGTAGGTATGGGGCCAACGTCCTGACTTTC; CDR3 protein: CASRYGANVLTF
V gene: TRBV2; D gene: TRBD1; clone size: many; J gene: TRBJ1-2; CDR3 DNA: TGTGCCAGCAGTCCTCAGGGGGCGTCCTATGGCTACACCTTC; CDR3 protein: CASSPQGASYGYTF
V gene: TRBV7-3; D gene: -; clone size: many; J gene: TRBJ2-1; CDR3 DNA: TGTGCCAGCAGCTTAACCCCGTATGGGCACGATGAGCAGTTCTTC; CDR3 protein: CASSLTPYGHDEQFF
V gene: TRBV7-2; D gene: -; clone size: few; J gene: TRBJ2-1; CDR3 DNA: TGTGCCAGCAGCTTAGTTCCGGGAGAGGTCTACAATGAGCAGTTCTTC; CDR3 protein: CASSLVPGEVYNEQFF
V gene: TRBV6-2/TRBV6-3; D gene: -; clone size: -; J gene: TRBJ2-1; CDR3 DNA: TGTGCCAGCAGTTCCGGACCTCCGTCGAGTTCCTACAATGAGCAGTTCTTC; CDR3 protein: CASSSGPPSSSYNEQFF
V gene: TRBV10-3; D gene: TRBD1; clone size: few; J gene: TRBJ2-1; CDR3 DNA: TGTGCCATCAGTGAAGACAGGGTTGGGAATGAGCAGTTCTTC; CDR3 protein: CAISEDRVGNEQFF
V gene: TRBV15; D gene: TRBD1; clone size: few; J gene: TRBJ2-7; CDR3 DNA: TGTGCCACCAGCAGAGGGGACAGGGCCTACGAGCAGTACTTC; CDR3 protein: CATSRGDRAYEQYF
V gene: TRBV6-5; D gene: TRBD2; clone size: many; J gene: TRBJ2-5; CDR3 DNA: TGTGCCAGCAGTTACTCAAAGCTAGCGGTGATCCAAGAGACCCAGTACTTC; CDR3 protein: CASSYSKLAVIQETQYF
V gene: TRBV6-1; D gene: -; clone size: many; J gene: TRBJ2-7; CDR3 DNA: TGTGCCAGCAGTCCACTCCCCCTGGGGGATGAGCAGTACTTC; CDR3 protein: CASSPLPLGDEQYF
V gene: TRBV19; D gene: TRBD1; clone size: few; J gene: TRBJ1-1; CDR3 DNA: TGTGCCAGTAGTATGTTTCCGGGACAGGGAAGTACTGAAGCTTTCTTT; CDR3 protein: CASSMFPGQGSTEAFF
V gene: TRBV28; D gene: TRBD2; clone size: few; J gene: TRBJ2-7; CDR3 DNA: TGTGCCAGCAGTTTATCTAGCGGGATTGCCGGGCAGTACTTC; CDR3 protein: CASSLSSGIAGQYF
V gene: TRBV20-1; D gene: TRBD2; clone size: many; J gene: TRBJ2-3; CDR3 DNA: TGCAGTGCGGGGACTAGCGGGACAACCACGGATACGCAGTATTTT; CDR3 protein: CSAGTSGTTTDTQYF
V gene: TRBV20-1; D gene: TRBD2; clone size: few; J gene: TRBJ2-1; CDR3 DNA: TGCAGGGGGGGGACTAGCGGCGACGAGCAGTTCTTC; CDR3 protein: CRGGTSGDEQFF
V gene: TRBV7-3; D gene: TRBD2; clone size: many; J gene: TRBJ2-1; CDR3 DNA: TGTGCCAGCAGTTCCGATCCGACTAGCTCAGATGAGCAGTTCTTC; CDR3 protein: CASSSDPTSSDEQFF
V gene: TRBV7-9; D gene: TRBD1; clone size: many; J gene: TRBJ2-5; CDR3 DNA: TGTGCCAGCAGCAAAACGGGACAGGGTGGGGAGACCCAGTACTTC; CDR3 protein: CASSKTGQGGETQYF
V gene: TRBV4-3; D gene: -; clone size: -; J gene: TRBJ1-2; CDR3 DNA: TGCGCCAGCAGCCAAGACGGGGAGATCAACTATGGCTACACCTTC; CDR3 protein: CASSQDGEINYGYTF
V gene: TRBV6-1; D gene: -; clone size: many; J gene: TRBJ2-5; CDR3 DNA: TGTGCCAGCGTTAGAGACTGGGGGGCCCAAGAGACCCAGTACTTC; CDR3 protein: CASVRDWGAQETQYF
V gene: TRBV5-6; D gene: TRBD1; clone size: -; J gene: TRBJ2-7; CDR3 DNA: TGTGCCAGCAGCTTGCGGACAGGGAACCACGAGCAGTACTTC; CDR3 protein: CASSLRTGNHEQYF
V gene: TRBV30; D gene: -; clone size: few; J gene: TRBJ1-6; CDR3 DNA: TGTGCCTGGAGGCCGAGCTCCTATAATTCACCCCTCCACTTT; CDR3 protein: CAWRPSSYNSPLHF
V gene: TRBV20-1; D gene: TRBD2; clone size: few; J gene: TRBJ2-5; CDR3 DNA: TGCAGTGCTTCAACCGGGACTAGCGGGAGAAGAGAGACCCAGTACTTC; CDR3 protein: CSASTGTSGRRETQYF
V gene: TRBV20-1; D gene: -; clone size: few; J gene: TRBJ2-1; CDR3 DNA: TGCAGTGCTAGAGACCCCATTAGCGGACTCTACAATGAGCAGTTCTTC; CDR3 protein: CSARDPISGLYNEQFF
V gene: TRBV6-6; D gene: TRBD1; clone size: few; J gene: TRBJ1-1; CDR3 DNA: TGTGCCAGCAGTTACGGGACAGGGGGCACTGAAGCTTTCTTT; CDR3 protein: CASSYGTGGTEAFF
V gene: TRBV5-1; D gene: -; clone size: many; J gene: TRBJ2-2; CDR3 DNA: TGTGCCAGCTCACCACCGAGGGGCAACACCGGGGAGCTGTTTTTT; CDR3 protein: CASSPPRGNTGELFF
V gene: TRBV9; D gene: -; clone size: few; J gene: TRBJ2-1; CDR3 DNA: TGTGCCAGCAGCGTAGCGGGAGATATCTACAATGAGCAGTTCTTC; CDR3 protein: CASSVAGDIYNEQFF
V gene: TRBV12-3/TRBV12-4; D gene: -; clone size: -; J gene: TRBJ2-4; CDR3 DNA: TGTGCCAGCAGTTTAGAGTCCAAAAACATTCAGTACTTC; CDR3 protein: CASSLESKNIQYF
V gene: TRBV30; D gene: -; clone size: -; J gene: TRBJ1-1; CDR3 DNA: TGTGCCTGGAGTGTACGGATGGCCGACACTGAAGCTTTCTTT; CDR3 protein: CAWSVRMADTEAFF
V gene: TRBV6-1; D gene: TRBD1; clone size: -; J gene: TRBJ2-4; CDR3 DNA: TGTGCCAGCAGTGAAGTTTCAGGGGGTGGTGGCATTCAGTACTTC; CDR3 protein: CASSEVSGGGGIQYF
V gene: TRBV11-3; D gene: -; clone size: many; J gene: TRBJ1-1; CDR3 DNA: TGTGCCAGCAGCTTATTCAGGGGCACTGAAGCTTTCTTT; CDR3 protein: CASSLFRGTEAFF
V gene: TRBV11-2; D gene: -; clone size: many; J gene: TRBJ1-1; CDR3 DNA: TGTGCCAGCAGCTCGGGAGGCACTGAAGCTTTCTTT; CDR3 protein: CASSSGGTEAFF
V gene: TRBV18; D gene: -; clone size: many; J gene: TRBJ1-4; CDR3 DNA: TGTGCCAGCTCACCTCAAGTGGATGAAAAACTGTTTTTT; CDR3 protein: CASSPQVDEKLFF
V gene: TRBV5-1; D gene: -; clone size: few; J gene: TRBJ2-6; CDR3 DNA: TGCGCCAGCCAGGCGGCACAGGGAAGCTCTGGGGCCAACGTCCTGACTTTC; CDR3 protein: CASQAAQGSSGANVLTF
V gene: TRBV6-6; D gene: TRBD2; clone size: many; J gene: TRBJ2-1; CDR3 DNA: TGTGCCAGCAGTTACTCTTCCCAGCGGGGCTCCTACAATGAGCAGTTCTTC; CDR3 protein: CASSYSSQRGSYNEQFF
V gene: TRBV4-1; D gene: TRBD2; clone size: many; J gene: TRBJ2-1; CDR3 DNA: TGCGCCAGCAGCCAAACTAGCGCAAACAATGAGCAGTTCTTC; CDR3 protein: CASSQTSANNEQFF
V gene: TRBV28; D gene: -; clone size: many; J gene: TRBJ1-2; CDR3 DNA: TGTGCCAGCAGCAGTACCCAGACCGGGCGGAGGGGCTACACCTTC; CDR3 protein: CASSSTQTGRRGYTF
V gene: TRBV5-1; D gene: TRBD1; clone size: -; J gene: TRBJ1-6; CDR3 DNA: TGCGCCAGCAGCGCAGGACAGGGGTATTCACCCCTCCACTTT; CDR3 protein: CASSAGQGYSPLHF
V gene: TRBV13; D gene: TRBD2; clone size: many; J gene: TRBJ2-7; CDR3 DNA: TGTGCCAGCAGCCAGGCAAGCGGGAGAAGACACGAGCAGTACTTC; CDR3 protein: CASSQASGRRHEQYF
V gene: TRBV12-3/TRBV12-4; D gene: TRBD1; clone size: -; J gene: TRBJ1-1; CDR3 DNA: TGTGCCAGCAAACAGGGGGCGGGGGAAGCTTTCTTT; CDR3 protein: CASKQGAGEAFF
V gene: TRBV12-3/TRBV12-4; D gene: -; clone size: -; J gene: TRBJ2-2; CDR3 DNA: TGTGCCAGCAGTTTAGACGGGGGACGCAACACCGGGGAGCTGTTTTTT; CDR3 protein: CASSLDGGRNTGELFF
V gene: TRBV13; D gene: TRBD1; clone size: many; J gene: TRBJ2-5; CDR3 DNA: TGTGCCAGCAGCCAGGGACAGCCTCAGGGGTCCCAGTACTTC; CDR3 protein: CASSQGQPQGSQYF
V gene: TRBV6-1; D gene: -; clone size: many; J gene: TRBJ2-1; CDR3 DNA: TGTGCCAGCAGTGAAGCGTTGACAGCGTACAATGAGCAGTTCTTC; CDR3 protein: CASSEALTAYNEQFF
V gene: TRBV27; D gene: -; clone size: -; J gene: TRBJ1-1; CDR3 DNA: TGTGCCAGCAGTTTATCACCGGGATCAAGAACTGAAGCTTTCTTT; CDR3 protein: CASSLSPGSRTEAFF
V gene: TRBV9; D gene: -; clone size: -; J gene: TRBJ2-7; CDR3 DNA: TGTGCCAGCAGCGCCGGGGTCCCCCCCTACGAGCAGTACTTC; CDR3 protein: CASSAGVPPYEQYF
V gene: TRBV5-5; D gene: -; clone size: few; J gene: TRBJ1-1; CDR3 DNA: TGTGCCAGCAGCTTGGTTTCCGGGCAGGAGGCTGAAGCTTTCTTT; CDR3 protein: CASSLVSGQEAEAFF
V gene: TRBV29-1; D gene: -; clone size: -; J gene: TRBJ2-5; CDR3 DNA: TGCAGCGTTATCGGGGACAAGTTGTCCGTCCAAGAGACCCAGTACTTC; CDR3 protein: CSVIGDKLSVQETQYF
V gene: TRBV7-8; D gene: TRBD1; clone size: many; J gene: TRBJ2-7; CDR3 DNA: TGTGCCAGCAGGCGACAGGGTGTATACTACGAGCAGTACTTC; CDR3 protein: CASRRQGVYYEQYF
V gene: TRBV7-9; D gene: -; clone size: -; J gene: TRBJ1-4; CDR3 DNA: TGTGCCACGGAAGAGTGGGGGGCGGAGGAAAAACTGTTTTTT; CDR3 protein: CATEEWGAEEKLFF
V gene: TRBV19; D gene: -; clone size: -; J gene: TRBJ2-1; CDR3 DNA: TGTGCCAGCACACCTGACAGGCCCTACAATGAGCAGTTCTTC; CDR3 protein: CASTPDRPYNEQFF
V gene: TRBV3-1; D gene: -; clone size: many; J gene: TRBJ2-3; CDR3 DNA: TGTGCCAGCAGCCATTTAGAGTGGGGTACAGATACGCAGTATTTT; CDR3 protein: CASSHLEWGTDTQYF
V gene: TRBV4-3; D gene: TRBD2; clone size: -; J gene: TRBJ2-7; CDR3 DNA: TGCGCCAGCAGCCAAGACGTAGCTATCGGGAGGACGACTTCCTACGAGCAGTACTTC; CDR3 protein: CASSQDVAIGRTTSYEQYF
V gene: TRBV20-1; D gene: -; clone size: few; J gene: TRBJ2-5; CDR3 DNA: TGCAGTGCTAGACGTTCGGCAGGGGGGGGAGAGACCCAGTACTTC; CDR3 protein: CSARRSAGGGETQYF
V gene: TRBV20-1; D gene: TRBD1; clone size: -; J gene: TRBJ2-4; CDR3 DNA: TGCAGTGCTAGGGACAGGGGGGTGGACATTCAGTACTTC; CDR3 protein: CSARDRGVDIQYF
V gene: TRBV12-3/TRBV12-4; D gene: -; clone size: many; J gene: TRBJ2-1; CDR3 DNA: TGTGCCAGCAGTTTCTCCAGCCTCTCCTACAATGAGCAGTTCTTC; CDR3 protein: CASSFSSLSYNEQFF
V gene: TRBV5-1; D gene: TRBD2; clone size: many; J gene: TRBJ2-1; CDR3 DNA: TGCGCCAGCAGCTTCCTCCTAGCGGGAGGCATCTACAATGAGCAGTTCTTC; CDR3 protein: CASSFLLAGGIYNEQFF
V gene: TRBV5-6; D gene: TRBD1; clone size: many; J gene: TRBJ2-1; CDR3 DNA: TGTGCCAGCAGCTTACATAGACAGGGGCTAAATGAGCAGTTCTTC; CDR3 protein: CASSLHRQGLNEQFF
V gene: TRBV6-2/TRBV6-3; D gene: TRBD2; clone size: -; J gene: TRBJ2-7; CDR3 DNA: TGTGCCAGCAGTCTTCCCAGACTAGCGGGAAACTACGAGCAGTACTTC; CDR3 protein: CASSLPRLAGNYEQYF
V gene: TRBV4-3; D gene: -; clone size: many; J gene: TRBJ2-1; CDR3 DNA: TGCGCCAGCAGCCAATCTCTTGGGGCGGGTCCCAATGAGCAGTTCTTC; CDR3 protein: CASSQSLGAGPNEQFF